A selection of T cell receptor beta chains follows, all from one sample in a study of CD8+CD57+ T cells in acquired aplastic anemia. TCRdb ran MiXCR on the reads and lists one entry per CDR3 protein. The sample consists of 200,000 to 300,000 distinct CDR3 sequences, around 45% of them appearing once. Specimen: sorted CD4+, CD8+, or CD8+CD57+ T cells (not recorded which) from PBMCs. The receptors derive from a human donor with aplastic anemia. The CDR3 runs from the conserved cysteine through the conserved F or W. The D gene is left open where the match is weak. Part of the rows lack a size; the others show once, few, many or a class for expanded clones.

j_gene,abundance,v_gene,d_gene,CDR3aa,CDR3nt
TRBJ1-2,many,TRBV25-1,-,CASIGDYGYTF,TGTGCCAGCATTGGGGACTATGGCTACACCTTC
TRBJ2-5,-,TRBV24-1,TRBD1,CATSSRQGTQETQYF,TGTGCCACCAGCTCAAGACAGGGGACCCAAGAGACCCAGTACTTC
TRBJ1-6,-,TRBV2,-,CASSEGLGTPGLALHF,TGTGCCAGCAGTGAAGGACTAGGGACACCCGGGTTAGCTCTCCACTTT
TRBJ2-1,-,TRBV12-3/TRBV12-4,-,CAGSYSDSYNEQFF,TGTGCCGGCAGTTACTCCGACAGCTACAATGAGCAGTTCTTC
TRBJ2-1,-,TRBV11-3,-,CASSQDLGQYNEQFF,TGTGCCAGCAGCCAAGATCTTGGACAGTACAATGAGCAGTTCTTC
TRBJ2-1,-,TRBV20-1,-,CSAGGTRSYNEQFF,TGCAGTGCTGGCGGTACACGGTCCTACAATGAGCAGTTCTTC
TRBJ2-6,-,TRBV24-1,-,CATSDSGANVLTF,TGTGCCACCAGTGACTCTGGGGCCAACGTCCTGACTTTC
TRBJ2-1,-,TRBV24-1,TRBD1,CATSATTGGSSYNEQFF,TGTGCCACCAGTGCCACAACAGGGGGTAGCTCCTACAATGAGCAGTTCTTC
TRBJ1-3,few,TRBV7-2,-,CASSFGGNTIYF,TGTGCCAGCAGCTTCGGCGGAAACACCATATATTTT
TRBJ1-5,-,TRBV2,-,CASSEGNRVSGPQHF,TGTGCCAGCAGTGAAGGGAACAGGGTTTCGGGCCCCCAGCATTTT
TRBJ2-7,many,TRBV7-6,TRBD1,CASSETGRLTLSYEQYF,TGTGCCAGCAGCGAGACAGGGAGACTCACTCTCTCCTACGAGCAGTACTTC
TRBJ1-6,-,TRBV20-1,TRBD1,CSARVIGQVYNSPLHF,TGCAGTGCTAGAGTAATCGGACAGGTTTATAATTCACCCCTCCACTTT
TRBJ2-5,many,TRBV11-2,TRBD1,CASSLVRQGPPEQRETQYF,TGTGCCAGCAGCTTAGTACGACAGGGGCCCCCGGAGCAGAGAGAGACCCAGTACTTC
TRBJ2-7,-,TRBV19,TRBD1,CASSMGTGGGYEQYF,TGTGCCAGTAGTATGGGGACAGGGGGAGGCTACGAGCAGTACTTC
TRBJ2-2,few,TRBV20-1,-,CSAVDTGELFF,TGCAGTGCTGTTGACACCGGGGAGCTGTTTTTT
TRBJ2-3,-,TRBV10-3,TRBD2,CAIRPGTSGGKVTDTQYF,TGTGCCATCAGGCCCGGGACTAGCGGGGGAAAGGTCACAGATACGCAGTATTTT
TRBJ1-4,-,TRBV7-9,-,CASSALRTTNEKLFF,TGTGCCAGCAGCGCGCTGAGGACGACTAATGAAAAACTGTTTTTT
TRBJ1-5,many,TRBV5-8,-,CASSLYGNEDQPQHF,TGTGCCAGCAGCCTCTACGGCAACGAGGACCAGCCCCAGCATTTT
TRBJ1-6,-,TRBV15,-,CATSRDLNNSPLHF,TGTGCCACCAGCAGAGATCTCAATAATTCACCCCTCCACTTT
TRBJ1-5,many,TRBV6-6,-,CATNLDRTQWDQPQHF,TGTGCCACCAACCTAGACAGAACTCAATGGGATCAGCCCCAGCATTTT
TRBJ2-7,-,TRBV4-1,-,CASSQKQTSYEQYF,TGCGCCAGCAGCCAAAAACAAACCTCCTACGAGCAGTACTTC
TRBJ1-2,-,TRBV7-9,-,CASSLVRDRGYTF,TGTGCCAGCAGCTTGGTGCGGGACCGAGGCTACACCTTC
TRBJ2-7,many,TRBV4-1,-,CASSQESSRQTYEQYF,TGCGCCAGCAGCCAAGAAAGTTCCAGGCAAACCTACGAGCAGTACTTC
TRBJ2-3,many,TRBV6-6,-,CASSSTSWDTQYF,TGTGCCAGCAGTTCCACTAGCTGGGATACGCAGTATTTT
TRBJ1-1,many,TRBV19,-,CASSRSLLGDTEAFF,TGTGCCAGTAGTCGGTCCCTCCTTGGGGACACTGAAGCTTTCTTT
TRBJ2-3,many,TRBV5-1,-,CASSLDTGHGTDTQYF,TGCGCCAGCAGCTTGGATACAGGGCACGGCACAGATACGCAGTATTTT
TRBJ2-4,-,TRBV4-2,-,CASSQVLNTANIQYF,TGTGCCAGCAGCCAAGTACTCAACACAGCAAACATTCAGTACTTC
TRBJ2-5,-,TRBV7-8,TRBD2,CASSLTMERGQETQYF,TGTGCCAGCAGCTTGACCATGGAGCGGGGCCAAGAGACCCAGTACTTC
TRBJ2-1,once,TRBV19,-,CASIAGQNNEQFF,TGTGCCAGTATTGCAGGACAAAACAATGAGCAGTTCTTC
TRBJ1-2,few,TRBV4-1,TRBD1,CASSQVLPGQGGGGGYTF,TGCGCCAGCAGCCAAGTTCTACCGGGACAGGGAGGAGGGGGGGGCTACACCTTC
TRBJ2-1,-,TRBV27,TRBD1,CASSIGTGTYNEQFF,TGTGCCAGCAGTATAGGGACAGGAACATACAATGAGCAGTTCTTC
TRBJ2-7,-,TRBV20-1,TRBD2,CSVRGGLAHEQYF,TGCAGTGTTCGAGGTGGACTAGCGCACGAGCAGTACTTC
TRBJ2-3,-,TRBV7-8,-,CASSPTVTDTQYF,TGTGCCAGCAGTCCGACTGTCACAGATACGCAGTATTTT
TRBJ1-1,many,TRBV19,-,CASSIAGHLEAFF,TGTGCCAGTAGTATAGCGGGCCACCTTGAAGCTTTCTTT
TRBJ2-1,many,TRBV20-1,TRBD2,CSALLAGGRNEQFF,TGCAGTGCTCTCCTAGCGGGGGGGCGAAATGAGCAGTTCTTC
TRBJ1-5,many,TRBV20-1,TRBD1,CSARSRGFANSNQPQHF,TGCAGTGCTAGGTCCAGGGGGTTTGCCAATAGCAATCAGCCCCAGCATTTT
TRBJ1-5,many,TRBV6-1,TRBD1,CAIRTGEYSNQPQHF,TGTGCCATCCGGACAGGGGAATATAGCAATCAGCCCCAGCATTTT
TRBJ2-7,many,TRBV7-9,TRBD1,CASILEGTGVHEQYF,TGTGCCAGCATCCTAGAGGGGACAGGGGTACACGAGCAGTACTTC
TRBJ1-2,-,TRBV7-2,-,CARKGRKGYTF,TGTGCCAGGAAAGGGCGCAAAGGCTACACCTTC
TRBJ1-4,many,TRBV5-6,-,CASSLTAFGNEKLFF,TGTGCCAGCAGCTTGACCGCTTTCGGTAATGAAAAACTGTTTTTT
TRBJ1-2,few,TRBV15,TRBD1,CATSPDLGQGMEGYTF,TGTGCCACCAGCCCAGATTTGGGACAGGGCATGGAAGGCTACACCTTC
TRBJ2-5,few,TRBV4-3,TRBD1,CASSQDRVLRGETQYF,TGCGCCAGCAGCCAAGACAGGGTTCTCAGGGGGGAGACCCAGTACTTC
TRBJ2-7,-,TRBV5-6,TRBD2,CASSLAVVAGRYEQYF,TGTGCCAGCAGCTTAGCTGTGGTAGCGGGGCGCTACGAGCAGTACTTC
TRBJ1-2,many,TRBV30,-,CAWSTRENYGYTF,TGTGCCTGGAGTACCAGGGAAAACTATGGCTACACCTTC
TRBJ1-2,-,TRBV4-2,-,CASSQDRPAYGYTF,TGTGCCAGCAGCCAAGATCGTCCAGCGTATGGCTACACCTTC
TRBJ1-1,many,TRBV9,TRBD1,CASSPLTGLNTEAFF,TGTGCCAGCAGCCCGCTGACAGGGTTGAACACTGAAGCTTTCTTT
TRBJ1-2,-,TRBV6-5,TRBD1,CASSYRQGYGYTF,TGTGCCAGCAGTTACAGACAGGGCTATGGCTACACCTTC
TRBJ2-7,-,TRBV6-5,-,CAISYSPGSGSYEQYF,TGTGCCATCAGTTACTCCCCGGGGAGCGGTTCCTACGAGCAGTACTTC
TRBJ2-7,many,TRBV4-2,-,CASSQVGLYEQYF,TGTGCCAGCAGCCAAGTAGGACTGTACGAGCAGTACTTC
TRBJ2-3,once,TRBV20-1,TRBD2,CSASRLAGGSDTQYF,TGCAGTGCTAGTAGGCTAGCGGGGGGTTCAGATACGCAGTATTTT
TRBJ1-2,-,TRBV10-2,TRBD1,CASSMTGGFHGYTF,TGCGCCAGCAGTATGACAGGGGGCTTCCATGGCTACACCTTC
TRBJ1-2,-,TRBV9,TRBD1,CASSARDRGGGYTF,TGTGCCAGCAGCGCCCGGGACAGGGGAGGCGGCTACACCTTC
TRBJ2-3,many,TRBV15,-,CATSRDPAGTRTDTQYF,TGTGCCACCAGCAGAGATCCGGCGGGGACTCGCACAGATACGCAGTATTTT
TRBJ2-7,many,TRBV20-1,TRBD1,CSARDRDSAYEQYF,TGCAGTGCTAGAGACCGGGACAGTGCCTACGAGCAGTACTTC
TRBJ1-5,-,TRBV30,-,CAWSVGMYSNQPQHF,TGTGCCTGGAGTGTAGGGATGTATAGCAATCAGCCCCAGCATTTT
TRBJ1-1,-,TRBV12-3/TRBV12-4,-,CASTLQGLEAFF,TGTGCCAGCACTTTACAGGGCCTTGAAGCTTTCTTT
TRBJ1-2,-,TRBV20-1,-,CSASRGSGYTF,TGCAGTGCCTCTCGGGGGTCTGGCTACACCTTC
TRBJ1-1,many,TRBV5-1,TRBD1,CASSPKVPGQGLNTEAFF,TGCGCCAGCAGCCCGAAGGTCCCGGGACAGGGGTTGAACACTGAAGCTTTCTTT
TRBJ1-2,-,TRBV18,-,CASSLEGDYGYTF,TGTGCCAGCTCACTGGAGGGCGACTATGGCTACACCTTC
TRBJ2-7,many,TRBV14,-,CASSQETKNYEQYF,TGTGCCAGCAGCCAAGAGACTAAAAACTACGAGCAGTACTTC